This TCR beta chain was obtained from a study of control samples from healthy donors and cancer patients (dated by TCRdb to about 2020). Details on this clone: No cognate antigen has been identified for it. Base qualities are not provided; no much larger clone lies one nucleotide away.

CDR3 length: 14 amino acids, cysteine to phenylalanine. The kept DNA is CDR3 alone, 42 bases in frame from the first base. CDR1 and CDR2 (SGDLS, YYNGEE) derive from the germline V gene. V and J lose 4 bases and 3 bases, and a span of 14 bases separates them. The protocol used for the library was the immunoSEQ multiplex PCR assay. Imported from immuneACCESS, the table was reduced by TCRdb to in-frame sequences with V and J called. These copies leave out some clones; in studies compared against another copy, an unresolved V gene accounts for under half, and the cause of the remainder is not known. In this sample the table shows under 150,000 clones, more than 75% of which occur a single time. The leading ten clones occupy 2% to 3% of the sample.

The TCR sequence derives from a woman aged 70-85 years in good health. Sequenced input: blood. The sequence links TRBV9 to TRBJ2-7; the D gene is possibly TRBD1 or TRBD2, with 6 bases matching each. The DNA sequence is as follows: TGTGCCAGCAGCCAAGGGGGGCCTAACTACGAGCAGTACTTC. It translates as CASSQGGPNYEQYF.